This T cell receptor (beta chain) derives from a study of cytotoxic CD8 clonotypes in ibrutinib-treated CLL. Study as a whole: For this cohort, patients were about a dozen relapsed/refractory and some 15 treatment-naive, while approximately 17 were IGHV unmutated. Overall study findings and caveats: The times at which samples were taken varied between sustained-remission and progressing patients. Under therapy, public clonotypes either contracted or stayed stable, and they were uncommon. Whereas clonality rose at ibrutinib response, it declined toward baseline at progression.

Note on this clone: The antigen remains unidentified.

V was clipped by 6 bases and J by 4 bases, with 10 bases between them. CDR1 is MDHEN and CDR2 is SYDVKM in the germline V gene. CDR3 size: 12 residues. Only in-frame clones appear in the TCRdb table, and some are missing; sequencing was by immunoSEQ multiplex PCR. This sample carries roughly 330,000 clones, around 66% of them seen once, and the ten largest clones take roughly 6.8%. The chain carries TRBV28 and TRBJ2-7; D gene uncertain. The material sequenced was PBMCs, taken after 36 months of ibrutinib treatment. The clonotype originates from a human donor with chronic lymphocytic leukemia. CDR3 protein: CASSRVLYEQYF. DNA for the CDR3: TGTGCCAGCAGCCGGGTCCTTTACGAGCAGTACTTC.